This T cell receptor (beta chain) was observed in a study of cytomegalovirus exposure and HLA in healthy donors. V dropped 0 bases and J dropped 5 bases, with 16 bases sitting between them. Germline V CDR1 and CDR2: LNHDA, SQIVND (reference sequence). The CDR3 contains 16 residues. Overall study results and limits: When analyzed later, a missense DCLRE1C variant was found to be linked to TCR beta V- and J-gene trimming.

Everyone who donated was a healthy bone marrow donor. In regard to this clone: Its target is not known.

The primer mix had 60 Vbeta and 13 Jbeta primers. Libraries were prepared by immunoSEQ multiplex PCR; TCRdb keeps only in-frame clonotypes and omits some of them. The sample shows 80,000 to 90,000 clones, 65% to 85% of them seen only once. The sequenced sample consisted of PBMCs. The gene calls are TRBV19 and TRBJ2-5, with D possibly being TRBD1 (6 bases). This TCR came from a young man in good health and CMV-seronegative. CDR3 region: CASSIEGPGVVETQYF. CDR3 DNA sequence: TGTGCCAGTAGTATAGAGGGCCCAGGGGTGGTGGAGACCCAGTACTTC.